One sample yielded the 9 T cell receptor beta chains listed below, sequenced in a study of graft-versus-host responses after intestinal transplantation. Libraries were prepared by immunoSEQ multiplex PCR; TCRdb keeps only in-frame clonotypes and omits some of them. The table lists 15,000 to 20,000 clones, roughly 33% of them singletons. This specimen consisted of alloreactive CD4+ T cells from a mixed lymphocyte reaction culture, obtained before transplantation. The subset here: CFSE-low proliferating T cells sorted from roughly six-day pre-transplant mixed lymphocyte reaction (GvH or HvG direction). Every receptor here comes from a human patient who was an organ donor for intestinal transplantation.

A few counts support this clone. The rearrangement uses TRBV4-2 and TRBJ1-2; 10 bases fit TRBD1. The germline V gene encodes CDR1 LGHNA and CDR2 YNFKEQ. V shed 0 bases and J 2 bases; nucleotides not matched to a gene: 9. The CDR3 has 18 amino acids. The CDR3 region is CASSQDPRGTGANYGYTF. The CDR3 coding sequence is TGTGCCAGCAGCCAAGATCCCAGGGGGACAGGGGCCAACTATGGCTACACCTTC.

This clone was seen a handful of times. This chain connects TRBV7-9 to TRBJ2-1, with 9 bases matching TRBD2. The CDR3 loop spans 15 amino acids. V shed 5 bases, J shed 0 bases, and the junction held 2 bases outside the gene matches. In germline, CDR1 is SEHNR, CDR2 FQNEAQ (reference sequence). CDR3 region: CASSRSGSSYNEQFF. For the CDR3, the DNA is TGTGCCAGCAGCCGTAGCGGGAGCTCCTACAATGAGCAGTTCTTC.

This chain links TRBV7-6 with TRBJ2-1, with 7 bases aligning to TRBD2. This CDR3 is built from 15 residues. V shed 1 base and J 2 bases; nucleotides not matched to a gene: 2. From germline, CDR1 is SGHVS and CDR2 FNYEAQ. In DNA form, the CDR3 reads TGTGCCAGCAGCTTAGGCGGGAGAGCCTACAATGAGCAGTTCTTC. Translated: CASSLGGRAYNEQFF.

The genes are TRBV6-5 and TRBJ2-2; D gene uncertain. CDR1 MNHEY and CDR2 SVGAGI come from the germline V gene. V was shortened by 6 bases and J by 2 bases, with 13 bases between the two germline ends. This CDR3 is built from 15 residues. CDR3 protein: CASRALGLNTGELFF. In nucleotides, the CDR3 is TGTGCCAGCAGGGCCTTAGGGTTAAACACCGGGGAGCTGTTTTTT.

The chain links TRBV29-1 to TRBJ2-1; D tentatively fits TRBD1 or TRBD2 (5 bases each). The length of the CDR3 is 13 residues. Germline-derived CDR1 and CDR2 are SQVTM and ANQGSEA. V lost 8 bases, J lost 6 bases, and 17 bases lay in between. CDR3 region: CSFRTGTVNEQFF. In DNA, the CDR3 is TGCAGCTTTCGAACCGGGACGGTCAATGAGCAGTTCTTC.

J is TRBJ1-2 and V is TRBV6-4; maybe TRBD1 (5 bases). V lost 7 bases, J lost 2 bases, and 14 bases lay in between. The CDR3 has 14 amino acids. Per the germline V gene, CDR1 is MRHNA and CDR2 is SNTAGT. DNA of the CDR3: TGTGCCAGCACTCCCTGGGCAGGGAACTATGGCTACACCTTC. This codes for CASTPWAGNYGYTF.

The V call is TRBV7-6, the J call TRBJ2-7; D is unresolved. The germline V gene encodes CDR1 SGHVS and CDR2 FNYEAQ. The CDR3 sequence is 14 residues long. The ends were cut back, 3 bases at V and 3 bases at J, with 12 bases in the middle. The CDR3 spells CASSLLPSSYEQYF. For the CDR3, the DNA is TGTGCCAGCAGCTTGCTGCCTTCGAGCTACGAGCAGTACTTC.

This clone showed up just a few times. This chain joins TRBV19 and TRBJ2-6, with a tentative D call TRBD1 (6 bases). The ends were cut back, 1 base at V and 0 bases at J, with 16 bases in the middle. Germline loops: CDR1 LNHDA, CDR2 SQIVND (reference sequence). This CDR3 region has 19 residues. CDR3 coding DNA: TGTGCCAGTAGTATAGGGCCGGGGACACTAAGCTCTGGGGCCAACGTCCTGACTTTC. Amino acids: CASSIGPGTLSSGANVLTF.

This clone was counted only a few times. CDR3 in DNA: TGTGCCAGCAGCTTTTACAGGGTTCTGACCTTC. It is translated as CASSFYRVLTF. The chain joins TRBV5-4 to TRBJ1-2; D may be TRBD1 (6 bases). Trimming took off 2 bases at V and 14 bases at J, with 13 bases between the two ends. Germline V CDR1 and CDR2: SGHNT, YYREEE (reference sequence). This CDR3 is built from 11 residues. Full variable domain (remainder filled in from reference TRBV5-4 and TRBJ1-2): ETGVTQSPTHLIKTRGQQVTLRCSSQSGHNTVSWYQQALGQGPQFIFQYYREEENGRGNFPPRFSGLQFPNYSSELNVNALELDDSALYLCASSFYRVLTFGSGTRLTVV.